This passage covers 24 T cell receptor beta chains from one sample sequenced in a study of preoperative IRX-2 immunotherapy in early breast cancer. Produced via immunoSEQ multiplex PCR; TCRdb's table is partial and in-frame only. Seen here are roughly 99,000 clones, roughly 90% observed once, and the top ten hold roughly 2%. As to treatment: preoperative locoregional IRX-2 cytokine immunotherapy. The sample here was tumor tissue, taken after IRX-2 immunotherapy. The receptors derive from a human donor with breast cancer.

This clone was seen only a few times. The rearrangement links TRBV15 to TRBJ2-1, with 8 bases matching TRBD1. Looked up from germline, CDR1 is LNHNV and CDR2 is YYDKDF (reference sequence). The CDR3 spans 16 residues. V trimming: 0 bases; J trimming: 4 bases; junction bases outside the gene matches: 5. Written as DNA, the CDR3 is TGTGCCACCAGCAGAGAGGACAGGGACGCGTACAATGAGCAGTTCTTC. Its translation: CATSREDRDAYNEQFF.

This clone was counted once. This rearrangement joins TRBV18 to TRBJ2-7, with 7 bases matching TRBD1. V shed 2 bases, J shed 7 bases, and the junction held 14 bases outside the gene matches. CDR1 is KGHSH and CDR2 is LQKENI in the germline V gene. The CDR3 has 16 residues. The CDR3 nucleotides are TGTGCCAGCTCACCAAAAGACCTCAACAGGGGTGGAGAGCAGTACTTC. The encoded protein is CASSPKDLNRGGEQYF.

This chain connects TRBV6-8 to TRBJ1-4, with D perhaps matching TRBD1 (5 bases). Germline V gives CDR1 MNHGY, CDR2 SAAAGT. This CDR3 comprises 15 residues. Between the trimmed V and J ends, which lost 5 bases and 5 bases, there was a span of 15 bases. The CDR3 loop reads CASSAGGTGNEKLFF. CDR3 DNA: TGTGCCAGCAGTGCCGGCGGGACGGGAAATGAAAAACTGTTTTTT.

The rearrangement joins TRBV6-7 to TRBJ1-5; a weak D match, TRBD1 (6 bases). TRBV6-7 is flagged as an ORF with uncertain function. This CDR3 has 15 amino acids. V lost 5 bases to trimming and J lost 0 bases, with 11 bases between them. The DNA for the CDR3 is TGTGCCAGCAGTGGAGGGACAAATAGCAATCAGCCCCAGCATTTT. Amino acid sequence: CASSGGTNSNQPQHF.

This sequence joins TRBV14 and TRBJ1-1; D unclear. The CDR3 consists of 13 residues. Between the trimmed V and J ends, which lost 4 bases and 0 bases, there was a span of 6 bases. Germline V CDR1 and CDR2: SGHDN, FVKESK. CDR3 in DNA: TGTGCCAGCAGCCCGACGATGAACACTGAAGCTTTCTTT. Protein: CASSPTMNTEAFF.

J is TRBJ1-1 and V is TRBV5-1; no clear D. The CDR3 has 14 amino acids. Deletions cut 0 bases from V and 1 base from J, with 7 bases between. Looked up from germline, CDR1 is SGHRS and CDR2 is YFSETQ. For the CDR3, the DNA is TGCGCCAGCAGCTTGGCGTTATCGAACACTGAAGCTTTCTTT. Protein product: CASSLALSNTEAFF.

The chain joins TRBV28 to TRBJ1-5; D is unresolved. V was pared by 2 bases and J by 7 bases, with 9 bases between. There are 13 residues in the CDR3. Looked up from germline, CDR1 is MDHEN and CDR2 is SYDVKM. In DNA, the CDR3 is TGTGCCAGCAGTTTAGGGATCGGGCAGCCCCAGCATTTT. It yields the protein CASSLGIGQPQHF.

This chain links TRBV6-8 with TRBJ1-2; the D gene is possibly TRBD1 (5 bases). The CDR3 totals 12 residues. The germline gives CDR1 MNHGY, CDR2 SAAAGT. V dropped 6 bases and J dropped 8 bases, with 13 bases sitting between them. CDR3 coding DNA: TGTGCCAGCAGGACAGCAGATCGGGGCTACACCTTC. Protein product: CASRTADRGYTF.

The CDR3: CAWSPGIRNIQYF. Here the CDR3 DNA reads TGTGCCTGGAGTCCCGGAATCAGGAACATTCAGTACTTC. The rearrangement joins TRBV30 to TRBJ2-4; D is ambiguous. Germline values: CDR1 GTSNPN, CDR2 SVGIG (reference sequence). V was shortened by 2 bases and J by 7 bases, with 12 bases between the two germline ends. The length of the CDR3 is 13 residues.

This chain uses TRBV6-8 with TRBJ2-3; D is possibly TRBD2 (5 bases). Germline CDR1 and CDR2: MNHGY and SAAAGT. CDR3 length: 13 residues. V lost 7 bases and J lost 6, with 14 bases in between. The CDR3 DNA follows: TGTGCCAGCACCCCCGGGGTGTGGGATACGCAGTATTTT. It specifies CASTPGVWDTQYF.

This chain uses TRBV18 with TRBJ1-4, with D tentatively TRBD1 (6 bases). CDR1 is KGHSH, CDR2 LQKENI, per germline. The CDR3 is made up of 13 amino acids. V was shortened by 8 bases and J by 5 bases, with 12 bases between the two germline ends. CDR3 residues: CASRRGPNEKLFF. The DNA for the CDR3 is TGTGCCAGCCGCCGGGGGCCGAATGAAAAACTGTTTTTT.

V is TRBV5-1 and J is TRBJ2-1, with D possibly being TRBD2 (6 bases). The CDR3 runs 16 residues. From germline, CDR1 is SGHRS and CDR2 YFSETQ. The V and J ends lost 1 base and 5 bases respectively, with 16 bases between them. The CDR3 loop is CASSLISGGPHNEQFF. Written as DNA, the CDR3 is TGCGCCAGCAGCTTGATTTCCGGAGGGCCACACAATGAGCAGTTCTTC.

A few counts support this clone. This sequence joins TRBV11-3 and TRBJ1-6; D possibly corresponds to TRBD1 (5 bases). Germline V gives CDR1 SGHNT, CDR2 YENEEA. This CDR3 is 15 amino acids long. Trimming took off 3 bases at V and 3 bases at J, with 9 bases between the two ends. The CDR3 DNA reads TGTGCCAGCAGCTTTAGACAGAACTATAATTCACCCCTCCACTTT. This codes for CASSFRQNYNSPLHF.

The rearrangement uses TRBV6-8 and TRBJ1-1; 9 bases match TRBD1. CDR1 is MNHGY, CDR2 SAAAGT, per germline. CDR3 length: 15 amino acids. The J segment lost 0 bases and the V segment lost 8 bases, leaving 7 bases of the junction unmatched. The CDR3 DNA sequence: TGTGCCAGCCGCCCAGGACAGGGGTTGAACACTGAAGCTTTCTTT. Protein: CASRPGQGLNTEAFF.

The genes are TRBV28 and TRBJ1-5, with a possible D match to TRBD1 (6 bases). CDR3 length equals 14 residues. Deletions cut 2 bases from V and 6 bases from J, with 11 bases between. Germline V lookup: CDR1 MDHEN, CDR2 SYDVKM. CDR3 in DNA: TGTGCCAGCAGTTTAGTTGGGGGCGGTCAGCCCCAGCATTTT. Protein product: CASSLVGGGQPQHF.

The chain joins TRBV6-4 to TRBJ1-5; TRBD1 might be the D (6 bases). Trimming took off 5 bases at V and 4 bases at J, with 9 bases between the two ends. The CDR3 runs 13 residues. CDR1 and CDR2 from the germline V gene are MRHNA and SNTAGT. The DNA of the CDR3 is TGTGCCAGCAGTAAGGACAGTAATCAGCCCCAGCATTTT. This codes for CASSKDSNQPQHF.

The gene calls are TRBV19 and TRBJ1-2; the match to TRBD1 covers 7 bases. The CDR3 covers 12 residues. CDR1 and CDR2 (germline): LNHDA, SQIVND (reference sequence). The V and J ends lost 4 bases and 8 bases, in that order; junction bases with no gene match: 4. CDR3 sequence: CASSSDRVGYTF. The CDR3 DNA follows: TGTGCCAGTAGTAGCGACAGGGTCGGCTACACCTTC. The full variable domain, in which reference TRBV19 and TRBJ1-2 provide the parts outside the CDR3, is DGGITQSPKYLFRKEGQNVTLSCEQNLNHDAMYWYRQDPGQGLRLIYYSQIVNDFQKGDIAEGYSVSREKKESFPLTVTSAQKNPTAFYLCASSSDRVGYTFGSGTRLTVV.

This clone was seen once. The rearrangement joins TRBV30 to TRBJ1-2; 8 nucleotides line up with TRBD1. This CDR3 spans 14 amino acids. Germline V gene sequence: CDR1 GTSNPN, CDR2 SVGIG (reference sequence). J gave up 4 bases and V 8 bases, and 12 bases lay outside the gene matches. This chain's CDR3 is CAGGQEHNAYGYTF. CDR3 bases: TGTGCCGGGGGACAGGAACACAACGCCTATGGCTACACCTTC.

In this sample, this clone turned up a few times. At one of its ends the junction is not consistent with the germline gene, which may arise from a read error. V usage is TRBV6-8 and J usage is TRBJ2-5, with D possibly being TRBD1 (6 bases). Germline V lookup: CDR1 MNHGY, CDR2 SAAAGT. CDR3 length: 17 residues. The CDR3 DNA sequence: TGTGCCAGCAGTGACTCCGTCCCCAGGGGAAACGAAGAGACCCAGTACTTC. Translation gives CASSDSVPRGNEETQYF.

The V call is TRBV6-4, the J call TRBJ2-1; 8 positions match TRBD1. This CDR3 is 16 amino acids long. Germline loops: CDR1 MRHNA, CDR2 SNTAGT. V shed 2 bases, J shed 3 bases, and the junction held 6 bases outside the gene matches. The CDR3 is CASSDHGTGNYNEQFF. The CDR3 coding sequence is TGTGCCAGCAGTGACCACGGGACAGGAAACTACAATGAGCAGTTCTTC.

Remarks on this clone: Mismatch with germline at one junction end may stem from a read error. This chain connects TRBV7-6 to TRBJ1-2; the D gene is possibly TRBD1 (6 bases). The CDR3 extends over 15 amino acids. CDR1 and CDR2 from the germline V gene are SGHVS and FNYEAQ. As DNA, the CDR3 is TGTGCCAGAAGCTTGGCCATGGGACACTGCTATGGCTACACCTTC. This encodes CARSLAMGHCYGYTF.

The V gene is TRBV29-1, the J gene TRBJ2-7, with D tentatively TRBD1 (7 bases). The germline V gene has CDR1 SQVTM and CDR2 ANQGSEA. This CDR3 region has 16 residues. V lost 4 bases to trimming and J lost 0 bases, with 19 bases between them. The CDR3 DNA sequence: TGCAGCGTTGGCGGGACAGTTCGGGGGTCCTCCTACGAGCAGTACTTC. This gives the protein CSVGGTVRGSSYEQYF.

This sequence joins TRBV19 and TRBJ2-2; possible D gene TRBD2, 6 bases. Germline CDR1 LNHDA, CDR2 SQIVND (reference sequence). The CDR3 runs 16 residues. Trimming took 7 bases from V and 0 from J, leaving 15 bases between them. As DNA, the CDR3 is TGTGCCAGTACCATTAGGGGCGGGACGAACACCGGGGAGCTGTTTTTT. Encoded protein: CASTIRGGTNTGELFF. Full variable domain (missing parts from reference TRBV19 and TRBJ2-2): DGGITQSPKYLFRKEGQNVTLSCEQNLNHDAMYWYRQDPGQGLRLIYYSQIVNDFQKGDIAEGYSVSREKKESFPLTVTSAQKNPTAFYLCASTIRGGTNTGELFFGEGSRLTVL.

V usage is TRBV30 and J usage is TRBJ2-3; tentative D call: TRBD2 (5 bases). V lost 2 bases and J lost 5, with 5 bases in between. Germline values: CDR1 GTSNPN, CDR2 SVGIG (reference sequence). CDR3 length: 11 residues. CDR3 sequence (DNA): TGTGCCTGGAGTCGGGGAGATACGCAGTATTTT. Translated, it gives CAWSRGDTQYF.